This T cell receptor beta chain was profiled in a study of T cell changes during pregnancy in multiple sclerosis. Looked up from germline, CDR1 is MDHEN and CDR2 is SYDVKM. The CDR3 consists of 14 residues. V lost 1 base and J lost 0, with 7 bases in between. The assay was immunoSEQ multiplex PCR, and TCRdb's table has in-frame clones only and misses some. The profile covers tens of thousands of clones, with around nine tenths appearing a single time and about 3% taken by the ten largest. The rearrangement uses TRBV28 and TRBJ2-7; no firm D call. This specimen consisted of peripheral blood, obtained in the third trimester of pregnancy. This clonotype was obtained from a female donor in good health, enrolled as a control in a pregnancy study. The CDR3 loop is CASSLLAVSYEQYF. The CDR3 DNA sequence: TGTGCCAGCAGTTTATTGGCAGTCTCCTACGAGCAGTACTTC.